This TCR beta chain was profiled in a study of cytotoxic CD8 clonotypes in ibrutinib-treated CLL. Points from the study as a whole: Sampling times, which were not matched between the groups, differed between sustained-remission patients and progressing patients. Baseline clonality was higher than in age-matched healthy donors and moved in step with circulating CD8+ T-cell counts.

This CDR3 has 15 amino acids. The trim removed 3 bases at V and 11 bases at J, leaving 14 bases unmatched. Germline CDR1 reads MNHEY; CDR2 reads SMNVEV (reference sequence). A remark on this clone: The target antigen is unknown.

The method was immunoSEQ multiplex PCR; TCRdb's version includes in-frame clones alone and lacks a portion of them. The table records some 350,000 clones, 67% of them present only once. The material sequenced was PBMCs, taken after 36 months of ibrutinib treatment. V usage is TRBV27 and J usage is TRBJ2-7; 9 nucleotides match TRBD1. The source is a human donor with chronic lymphocytic leukemia. The CDR3: CASSFGGTGLFEEYF. The CDR3 bases are TGTGCCAGCAGTTTCGGCGGGACAGGGTTGTTTGAAGAGTACTTC.